These 16 T cell receptor beta chains were all obtained from the same sample, sequenced in a study of blood T cell repertoires in COVID-19. The assay was immunoSEQ multiplex PCR, and TCRdb's table has in-frame clones only and misses some. The table records about 57,000 clones, roughly 87% of them present only once. Material: peripheral blood. The receptors come from a woman of 80 years or more with COVID-19, enrolled during active disease.

This clone is a singleton in its sample. The chain couples TRBV27 to TRBJ2-5; D gene ambiguous. Germline CDR1 reads MNHEY; CDR2 reads SMNVEV (reference sequence). The CDR3 spans 14 residues. With 4 bases removed from V and 3 bases from J, the gap between germline ends came to 12 bases. CDR3 coding DNA: TGTGCCAGCAGTTCCCTAGTCCACAAAGAGACCCAGTACTTC. Protein sequence: CASSSLVHKETQYF.

V and J are TRBV30 and TRBJ1-5; D remains ambiguous. Looked up from germline, CDR1 is GTSNPN and CDR2 is SVGIG (reference sequence). The CDR3 has 13 amino acids. V shed 1 base and J shed 7 bases, with 11 bases lying between them. The CDR3 DNA reads as TGTGCCTGGAGTGCACGGGAAGGGCAGCCCCAGCATTTT. Its protein product is CAWSAREGQPQHF.

The J gene is TRBJ2-3, the V gene TRBV7-9; maybe TRBD1 (5 bases). Germline V gives CDR1 SEHNR, CDR2 FQNEAQ (reference sequence). Trimming cost V 5 bases and J 0 bases, with 12 bases left between them. The CDR3 spans 15 residues. Here the CDR3 reads CASSETGSSTDTQYF. The CDR3 DNA is TGTGCCAGCAGCGAAACAGGTTCTAGCACAGATACGCAGTATTTT.

This chain connects TRBV11-1 to TRBJ2-7, with 9 bases that match TRBD2. Losses at the gene ends were 3 bases for V and 5 bases for J; bases not matched to a gene: 5. The CDR3 is 14 residues long. Germline V lookup: CDR1 SGHAT, CDR2 FQDESV (reference sequence). This chain's CDR3 is CASSFQRGAHEQYF. The CDR3 bases are TGTGCCAGCAGCTTCCAGCGGGGGGCCCACGAGCAGTACTTC.

The V and J genes are TRBV3-1 (or the pseudogene TRBV3-2) and TRBJ2-5, with TRBD2 identical over 8 bases. The CDR3 spans 16 residues. Trimming cost V 7 bases and J 8 bases; bases outside gene matches: 18. CDR1 and CDR2 (germline): LGHDT, YNNKEL (reference sequence). DNA for the CDR3: TGTGCCAGCAACCCCCCCACGGCGCGGGGGGTGACAACCCAGTACTTC. Its translation: CASNPPTARGVTTQYF.

V gene TRBV15 combines with J gene TRBJ2-7; TRBD2 is a possible D gene (6 bases). CDR3 length equals 14 residues. The germline V gene encodes CDR1 LNHNV and CDR2 YYDKDF (reference sequence). The V gene lost 0 bases and the J gene lost 2 bases, with 8 bases spanning the gap. CDR3 in amino acids: CATSRDPGAYEQYF. CDR3 DNA sequence: TGTGCCACCAGCAGAGATCCGGGGGCCTACGAGCAGTACTTC.

A remark on this clone: The sample contains more than one DNA sequence encoding this CDR3. This chain uses TRBV5-1 with TRBJ1-2, with D possibly TRBD1 on 6 matching bases. The CDR3 contains 13 residues. Germline assignment: CDR1 SGHRS and CDR2 YFSETQ. V lost 3 bases to trimming and J lost 2 bases, with 8 bases between them. CDR3 region: CASSSQGNYGYTF. The CDR3 region has the DNA TGCGCCAGCAGCTCGCAGGGGAACTATGGCTACACCTTC.

This clone was counted between two and nine times. The V and J genes are TRBV20-1 and TRBJ1-2; D is ambiguous. This CDR3 spans 11 amino acids. Per germline, CDR1 DFQATT and CDR2 SNEGSKA (reference sequence). Trimming cost V 0 bases and J 6 bases, with 5 bases left between them. CDR3 nucleotide sequence: TGCAGTGCTAGAGATTCTGATGGCTACACCTTC. Amino acids: CSARDSDGYTF.

This chain joins TRBV6-5 and TRBJ1-2; 8 nucleotides agree with TRBD1. Trimming removed 4 bases from V and 4 bases from J; junction bases left unmatched: 8. This CDR3 region has 15 residues. Per the germline V gene, CDR1 is MNHEY and CDR2 is SVGAGI. The CDR3 region has the DNA TGTGCCAGCAGTTTCGACAGGGGATACGTCTATGGCTACACCTTC. Residues: CASSFDRGYVYGYTF.

The chain's CDR3 is CASSARQSLYGYTF. CDR3 bases: TGTGCCAGCAGCGCGCGACAGAGTCTCTATGGCTACACCTTC. The chain combines TRBV9 with TRBJ1-2, with D possibly TRBD1 on 5 matching bases. The V and J ends lost 3 bases and 4 bases respectively, with 13 bases between them. The germline V gene encodes CDR1 SGDLS and CDR2 YYNGEE. The CDR3 has 14 amino acids.

V and J are TRBV15 and TRBJ2-2, with unresolved D. The CDR3 spans 15 residues. Trimming stripped 5 bases from V and 6 bases from J, with 16 bases between. Germline-derived CDR1 and CDR2 are LNHNV and YYDKDF (reference sequence). CDR3 sequence: CATSPNPLSPGELFF. Written as DNA, the CDR3 is TGTGCCACCAGCCCAAACCCTCTGAGTCCCGGGGAGCTGTTTTTT.

The chain is built from TRBV7-9 and TRBJ2-6, with D maybe TRBD2 (5 bases). This CDR3 has 16 residues. Per the germline V gene, CDR1 is SEHNR and CDR2 is FQNEAQ (reference sequence). V was shortened by 2 bases and J by 2 bases, with 10 bases between the two germline ends. As DNA, the CDR3 is TGTGCCAGCAGCTTATGGTCGGGGACTGGGGCCAACGTCCTGACTTTC. Its protein product is CASSLWSGTGANVLTF.

The V and J genes are TRBV29-1 and TRBJ1-1, with D perhaps matching TRBD1 (5 bases). Germline V gene sequence: CDR1 SQVTM, CDR2 ANQGSEA. The CDR3 runs to 13 residues. V lost 1 base and J 5 bases, leaving 11 bases between the germline ends. CDR3 in amino acids: CSVEGGVRTEAFF. In nucleotides, the CDR3 is TGCAGCGTTGAAGGGGGGGTCCGAACTGAAGCTTTCTTT.

V is TRBV7-9 and J is TRBJ2-3; D is uncertain. Looked up from germline, CDR1 is SEHNR and CDR2 is FQNEAQ (reference sequence). The CDR3 loop spans 13 amino acids. V was cut by 6 bases and J by 2 bases, with 9 bases left in between. Here the CDR3 reads CASRVESTDTQYF. The CDR3 DNA reads as TGTGCCAGCAGAGTGGAGTCCACAGATACGCAGTATTTT.

The chain recombines TRBV7-6 with TRBJ2-5; D is unresolved. The V gene lost 4 bases and the J gene lost 5 bases, with 14 bases spanning the gap. The CDR3 consists of 14 residues. Per germline, CDR1 SGHVS and CDR2 FNYEAQ. The CDR3 nucleotides are TGTGCCAGCAGCTACCAAGAGAGTATTGAGACCCAGTACTTC. It encodes CASSYQESIETQYF.

The V call is TRBV6-6, the J call TRBJ2-2; 9 nucleotides match TRBD2. The trim removed 5 bases at V and 6 bases at J, leaving 13 bases unmatched. The V gene's germline CDR1 is MNHNY and CDR2 SVGAGI (reference sequence). The CDR3 spans 17 residues. CDR3 loop: CASSQTGGAGGAGELFF. The CDR3 DNA reads as TGTGCCAGCAGTCAAACCGGCGGAGCGGGGGGTGCCGGGGAGCTGTTTTTT.